This T cell receptor (beta chain) was identified during a study of blood T cell repertoires in COVID-19. The overall study: Donors in the United States, Italy and Spain gave samples during acute or convalescent COVID-19.

Original methodology: The assay estimated nucleated cells by amplifying reference gene primers. Generated by immunoSEQ multiplex PCR, the TCRdb table keeps only in-frame clones and is missing some. V and J calls and clone size are as listed in that table; D and trimming were resolved from the DNA. The table records around 280,000 clones, 70% to 90% of them present only once. The V end lost 0 bases, the J end lost 8 bases, and 20 bases lay between the germline ends. In germline, CDR1 is SGHRS, CDR2 YFSETQ. This CDR3 is 16 amino acids long. The sequenced sample consisted of peripheral blood. The origin of this receptor is a woman aged 30 to 39 who had recovered from COVID-19. The V and J genes are TRBV5-1 and TRBJ1-2; tentatively, D is TRBD1 (5 bases). The CDR3 DNA sequence: TGCGCCAGCAGCTTGGGACAGAGCAGCGAGCTGTCGGGCTACACCTTC. Protein: CASSLGQSSELSGYTF. Filled out from reference TRBV5-1 and TRBJ1-2, the complete variable domain reads KAGVTQTPRYLIKTRGQQVTLSCSPISGHRSVSWYQQTPGQGLQFLFEYFSETQRNKGNFPGRFSGRQFSNSRSEMNVSTLELGDSALYLCASSLGQSSELSGYTFGSGTRLTVV.